This paragraph reports one T cell receptor beta chain. The entry originates in a study of blood T cell repertoires in COVID-19. On the study more broadly: PBMCs, B-cell-depleted T cells, or T cells provided the cDNA or gDNA that made up the material.

The repertoire was sequenced with immunoSEQ multiplex PCR; TCRdb's copy has only in-frame clones and lacks some. The repertoire holds roughly 40,000 clones, roughly four fifths seen once, with 24% in the top ten. The CDR3 runs 12 residues. Germline values: CDR1 SGHRS, CDR2 YFSETQ. The germline V and J ends were trimmed by 2 bases and 5 bases, with 4 bases remaining between them. Material for sequencing was peripheral blood. The V and J genes are TRBV5-1 and TRBJ2-2; no clear D. The TCR was taken from a human donor with acute or convalescent COVID-19. The donor label of this sample is uncertain. The CDR3 protein is CASSFGTGELFF. CDR3 nucleotide sequence: TGCGCCAGCAGCTTCGGGACCGGGGAGCTGTTTTTT.